The clone carrying this TCR beta chain was counted only a few times. The sample comes from a study of T cells in Graves' hyperthyroidism and ophthalmopathy. Amplified TCR beta CDR3 regions derived from RNA transcripts. The primer set for the first-round RT-PCR of the TCR CDR3 was HTBI. TCRdb passed the multiplex PCR reads through MiXCR, listing each CDR3 protein once. The sample includes over 650,000 distinct CDR3 sequences, about 15% seen only once; the top ten take 8.4%. Diagnosis relied on clinical symptoms, serum thyroxine and TRAb, thyroid ultrasound and orbital computed tomography. Trimming took off 5 bases at V and 7 bases at J, with 21 bases between the two ends. Germline values: CDR1 LNHNV, CDR2 YYDKDF (reference sequence). This CDR3 region has 16 residues.

The sequenced sample was blood. The chain has TRBV15 and TRBJ2-1; D is perhaps TRBD2 (7 bases). The clonotype comes from a man in his late teens or twenties with Graves' hyperthyroidism. This CDR3 reads CATSGGALGWGNEQFF. The CDR3 nucleotides read TGTGCCACCAGCGGGGGGGCTCTGGGATGGGGGAATGAGCAGTTCTTC.